These 10 T cell receptor beta chains were all obtained from the same sample, sequenced in a study of T-cell reconstitution after alpha-beta-depleted transplantation in children. Molecular barcoding with unique molecular identifiers was used for the TCRbeta library. TCRdb reprocessed the PCR reads via MiXCR and lists one record per CDR3 protein. The top ten hold roughly 4% of the sample, which has about 610,000 distinct CDR3 sequences, over 9.5% seen once. The material was PBMCs from the stem cell graft donor, obtained from the stem cell graft. These receptors came from a human donor who donated a stem cell graft to a child with acute myeloid leukemia.

This clonotype appeared many times. This chain connects TRBV7-2 to TRBJ2-3; 7 bases match TRBD1. Trimming at V came to 8 bases and at J to 3 bases, leaving 11 bases not matched to a gene. The CDR3 has 15 amino acids. CDR1 and CDR2 from the germline V gene are SGHTA and FQGNSA. The CDR3 is CASRTGYEGTDTQYF. CDR3 bases: TGTGCCAGCCGGACAGGTTACGAGGGGACAGATACGCAGTATTTT.

The sample holds a few counts of this clonotype. This chain uses TRBV24-1 with TRBJ2-1; D is unresolved. The V end was cut by 1 base, the J end by 10 bases, with 4 bases between. The CDR3 has 11 amino acids. CDR1 is KGHDR and CDR2 is SFDVKD in the germline V gene. This CDR3 reads CATSDFKEQFF. CDR3 bases: TGTGCCACCAGTGATTTTAAGGAGCAGTTCTTC.

This clonotype has only a few counts. The rearrangement links TRBV29-1 to TRBJ1-1; TRBD1 matches 7 bases. The CDR3 is 14 amino acids. V lost 6 bases, J lost 5 bases, and 12 bases stayed unmatched. Germline V gene sequence: CDR1 SQVTM, CDR2 ANQGSEA. The CDR3 sequence is CSVQPTGIKTEAFF. CDR3 nucleotides: TGCAGCGTGCAACCGACAGGGATTAAGACTGAAGCTTTCTTT.

The table lists this clonotype with a few counts. CDR3 residues: CASSLSGLADTGELFF. In DNA, the CDR3 is TGTGCCAGCAGTTTATCTGGGCTAGCGGACACCGGGGAGCTGTTTTTT. The V call is TRBV27, the J call TRBJ2-2; 7 positions agree with TRBD2. This CDR3 region has 16 residues. Germline loops: CDR1 MNHEY, CDR2 SMNVEV (reference sequence). Unmatched junction bases numbered 4, after V lost 0 bases and J lost 3 bases.

This clonotype was recorded a few times. This chain connects TRBV10-3 to TRBJ2-3, with 7 nucleotides matching TRBD2. The CDR3 sequence is 16 residues long. V shed 0 bases and J 0 bases; nucleotides not matched to a gene: 3. In germline, CDR1 is ENHRY, CDR2 SYGVKD. This CDR3 reads CAISESLASSTDTQYF. The CDR3 bases are TGTGCCATCAGTGAGTCACTAGCGTCTAGCACAGATACGCAGTATTTT.

This clonotype occurred a few times. The CDR3: CSARALATTGELFF. CDR3 sequence (DNA): TGCAGTGCTAGAGCTCTAGCTACAACCGGGGAGCTGTTTTTT. J is TRBJ2-2 and V is TRBV20-1, with a possible D match to TRBD2 (5 bases). Germline values: CDR1 DFQATT, CDR2 SNEGSKA (reference sequence). CDR3 size: 14 residues. Between the trimmed V and J ends, which lost 1 base and 5 bases, there was a span of 11 bases.

V is TRBV24-1 and J is TRBJ2-5, with D unresolved. Per the germline V gene, CDR1 is KGHDR and CDR2 is SFDVKD. This CDR3 spans 13 amino acids. Trimming stripped 4 bases from V and 5 bases from J, with 10 bases between. The CDR3 DNA reads as TGTGCCACCAGTGACCCGGACGGGGAGACCCAGTACTTC. This sequence encodes CATSDPDGETQYF.

The chain recombines TRBV6-6 with TRBJ1-1; 10 bases are shared with TRBD1. V dropped 2 bases and J dropped 11; count of bases not matched to a gene: 2. The CDR3 spans 12 residues. Germline CDR1 is MNHNY and CDR2 is SVGAGI (reference sequence). CDR3 nucleotides: TGTGCCAGCAGTTACGGGACAGGGGTGGCTTTCTTT. It translates to CASSYGTGVAFF.

This clonotype was seen only a few times. Here the CDR3 reads CASSYKQGTNEQYF. In nucleotides, the CDR3 is TGTGCCAGCAGCTATAAGCAGGGGACAAACGAGCAGTACTTC. The chain links TRBV5-6 to TRBJ2-7, with a possible D match to TRBD1 (6 bases). Per germline, CDR1 SGHDT and CDR2 YYEEEE. V lost 3 bases, J lost 5 bases, and 15 bases lay in between. The CDR3 consists of 14 residues.

This clonotype has a count of ten or more. The V call is TRBV7-2, the J call TRBJ2-2, with TRBD2 matching over 8 bases. J lost 0 bases, V lost 7 bases, and 10 bases had no gene match. The CDR3 has 17 amino acids. In germline, CDR1 is SGHTA, CDR2 FQGNSA. The CDR3 DNA follows: TGTGCCAGCACCCGAACGGGAGCGGGAGCGAACACCGGGGAGCTGTTTTTT. Translating it yields CASTRTGAGANTGELFF.